This T cell receptor (beta chain) was observed in a study of sequential checkpoint blockade in melanoma. Study details: Patients were randomized 1:1 to nivolumab-then-ipilimumab or ipilimumab-then-nivolumab first-line. Both treatment sequences were followed by maintenance nivolumab.

Stated treatment: randomized to nivolumab then ipilimumab (arm A) or the reverse (arm B). No patient had prior DNA-damaging chemotherapy. From thawed PBMCs, live CD3+CD8+ cells negative for CD19 and CD56 were sorted. The CDR3 loop spans 15 amino acids. V was clipped by 3 bases and J by 6 bases; unmatched bases: 5. Looked up from germline, CDR1 is LNHNV and CDR2 is YYDKDF (reference sequence). The table came from immunoSEQ multiplex PCR; TCRdb's copy has only in-frame clones and leaves some out. Of about 20,000 clones listed, 73% are singletons. V usage is TRBV15 and J usage is TRBJ1-6; 7 nucleotides agree with TRBD1. This TCR was sampled from a human donor with melanoma. The source was CD8+ T cells sorted from blood (inferred from file names), collected from a patient given nivolumab and ipilimumab in sequence. For the CDR3, the DNA is TGTGCCACCAGCAGTACGGGGACAGTTAATTCACCCCTCCACTTT. It specifies CATSSTGTVNSPLHF. Filled out from reference TRBV15 and TRBJ1-6, the complete variable domain reads DAMVIQNPRYQVTQFGKPVTLSCSQTLNHNVMYWYQQKSSQAPKLLFHYYDKDFNNEADTPDNFQSRRPNTSFCFLDIRSPGLGDTAMYLCATSSTGTVNSPLHFGNGTRLTVT.